The T cell receptor (beta chain) described here comes from a study of blood T cell repertoires in COVID-19. Whole-study context: Sites across the United States, Italy and Spain contributed samples from acute and convalescent COVID-19.

Original handling: It was from reference gene primer amplification that nucleated cell counts were estimated. Some clones are missing from TCRdb's copy, which holds only in-frame ones; the method was immunoSEQ multiplex PCR. From that table come the V and J calls and clone size; the DNA was used to work out D and trimming. Of under 200,000 clones listed, roughly 84% are singletons. The CDR3 is 12 residues long. Trimming removed 5 bases at V and 6 bases at J, with 11 bases between. The germline gives CDR1 MNHEY, CDR2 SVGAGI. This TCR derives from a woman in her 50s who had recovered from COVID-19. Sequenced sample: PBMCs or T cells enriched from blood (not recorded which). The chain uses TRBV6-5 and TRBJ2-7; D may be TRBD1 (6 bases). The CDR3 region has the DNA TGTGCCAGCAGTACTACAGGGTTCGAGCAGTACTTC. It codes for CASSTTGFEQYF.